This entry lists 32 T cell receptor beta chains sequenced from one sample in a study of T cells in Graves' hyperthyroidism and ophthalmopathy (dated by TCRdb to between 2018 and 2021). The library was built by means of multiplex PCR. This sample was sequenced with an Illumina HiSeq 2000. The TCR beta CDR3 regions were amplified from RNA transcripts. The TCR CDR3 was subjected to a first round of RT-PCR using the HTBI primer set and the Qiagen OneStep RT-PCR kit. TCRdb cleaned the public reads at Q25 with fastp, built clones with MiXCR and kept in-frame beta chains. Rows are unified per CDR3 protein, each entry keeping the most common DNA and genes. The sample profile shows 400,000 or so distinct CDR3 sequences; about 15% of them were found once. The ten largest clones capture around 19% of the sample. Specimen: blood. The receptor source for this set is a woman aged 30 to 39 with Graves' ophthalmopathy.

Ten or more counts support this clonotype. This rearrangement joins TRBV20-1 to TRBJ2-5, with 8 bases matching TRBD1. Germline V gene sequence: CDR1 DFQATT, CDR2 SNEGSKA (reference sequence). The ends lost 2 bases at V and 9 bases at J; junction bases unmatched: 17. The CDR3 has 16 amino acids. The DNA for the CDR3 is TGCAGTGCTAGATCGACCCGACAGGGGACTTACGCGGCCCAGTACTTC. Translation: CSARSTRQGTYAAQYF.

Comments on this clonotype: A clone one base away is much larger, so this may be a read error. The chain carries TRBV7-9 and TRBJ2-7; 8 positions match TRBD2. CDR1 and CDR2 (germline): SEHNR, FQNEAQ (reference sequence). The CDR3 is 17 amino acids. This CDR3 reads CANSLAPRGGFSYEQYF. The CDR3, as DNA: TGTGCCAACAGCTTAGCCCCCCGGGGGGGATTCTCCTACGAGCAGTACTTC.

At least ten counts were recorded for this clonotype. The genes are TRBV12-3 or TRBV12-4 and TRBJ1-5; no reliable D call. CDR3 size: 16 residues. Trimming took 4 bases from V and 2 from J, leaving 15 bases between them. The CDR3 DNA is TGTGCCAGCAGTTCCATACTGGGCGGACGCAATCAGCCCCAGCATTTT. Amino acid sequence: CASSSILGGRNQPQHF.

J is TRBJ2-1 and V is TRBV11-2; 12 bases line up with TRBD2. The J call may be mistaken, given a closer DNA end match to TRBJ2-7. The length of the CDR3 is 15 residues. The germline CDR1 and CDR2 sequences are SGHAT and FQNNGV. The CDR3: CASSPTGLAGNEQYF. CDR3 nucleotides: TGTGCCAGCAGCCCAACCGGACTAGCGGGGAATGAGCAGTACTTC.

This clonotype was recorded many times. The chain carries TRBV27 and TRBJ1-4, with D perhaps matching TRBD1 (6 bases). Trimming pared 6 bases from V and 2 bases from J, leaving 10 bases between. The CDR3 spans 14 residues. Germline V gene lookup returns CDR1 MNHEY and CDR2 SMNVEV (reference sequence). The CDR3 loop is CASRRTGTNEKLFF. As DNA, the CDR3 is TGTGCCAGCAGAAGAACAGGGACTAATGAAAAACTGTTTTTT.

This clonotype was counted many times. The CDR3 DNA follows: TGCAGTGCTAGACTCCCAGGGGGCAGTGGCTATGGCTACACCTTC. Translation gives CSARLPGGSGYGYTF. The J gene is TRBJ1-2, the V gene TRBV20-1, with 8 bases fitting TRBD1. Per germline, CDR1 DFQATT and CDR2 SNEGSKA (reference sequence). V was clipped by 2 bases and J by 4 bases; unmatched bases: 9. The CDR3 is 15 residues long.

This clonotype was picked up many times. This sequence joins TRBV20-1 and TRBJ2-5; 10 bases agree with TRBD2. With 1 base clipped from V and 5 bases from J, the junction kept 7 bases outside the gene matches. The CDR3 covers 15 residues. Germline V gene data show CDR1 as DFQATT and CDR2 as SNEGSKA (reference sequence). The CDR3 here is CSARGAGGRDETQYF. The CDR3 DNA reads TGCAGTGCTAGAGGAGCGGGGGGGAGGGATGAGACCCAGTACTTC.

This clonotype was seen repeatedly, ten times or more. This sequence joins TRBV3-1 and TRBJ1-5, with 7 bases matching TRBD1. CDR1 and CDR2 from the germline V gene are LGHDT and YNNKEL (reference sequence). The J segment lost 0 bases and the V segment lost 4 bases, leaving 3 bases of the junction unmatched. The CDR3 has 15 residues. For the CDR3, the DNA is TGTGCCAGCAGCCGTACAGGGGATAGCAATCAGCCCCAGCATTTT. Translated: CASSRTGDSNQPQHF.

This clonotype was seen many times. The V call is TRBV13, the J call TRBJ2-7, with D perhaps matching TRBD1 or TRBD2 (6 bases each). CDR1 and CDR2 from the germline V gene are PRHDT and FYEKMQ (reference sequence). This CDR3 spans 13 amino acids. V gave up 3 bases and J gave up 6 bases, with 12 bases separating them. The CDR3 DNA is TGTGCCAGCAGCTTTGGGGGGCCGGGCGAGCAGTACTTC. It codes for CASSFGGPGEQYF.

This chain joins TRBV20-1 and TRBJ1-2; tentatively, D is TRBD1 (5 bases). V was trimmed by 6 bases and J by 2 bases, leaving 19 bases between them. This CDR3 spans 15 amino acids. The germline gives CDR1 DFQATT, CDR2 SNEGSKA (reference sequence). The CDR3 spells CSATPRDVGNYGYTF. CDR3 bases: TGCAGTGCAACTCCCCGGGACGTCGGGAACTATGGCTACACCTTC.

This clonotype came up many times. V is TRBV27 and J is TRBJ1-2; TRBD1 agrees at 8 bases. The CDR3 spans 14 residues. Germline CDR1 and CDR2: MNHEY and SMNVEV (reference sequence). V lost 2 bases, J lost 7 bases, and 6 bases stayed unmatched. The CDR3 is CASSLDRGLGGYTF. CDR3 nucleotides: TGTGCCAGCAGTTTAGACAGGGGCCTCGGTGGCTACACCTTC.

The V gene is TRBV14, the J gene TRBJ2-2; 9 nucleotides line up with TRBD1. V was clipped by 3 bases and J by 3 bases; unmatched bases: 11. Germline-derived CDR1 and CDR2 are SGHDN and FVKESK. The CDR3 runs to 18 residues. CDR3 loop: CASSHIIPGQGYTGELFF. For the CDR3, the DNA is TGTGCCAGCAGCCACATCATTCCGGGACAGGGATACACCGGGGAGCTGTTTTTT.

This clonotype was detected many times. The chain combines TRBV3-1 with TRBJ1-6; possibly TRBD1 for D (5 bases). Trimming stripped 5 bases from V and 7 bases from J, with 18 bases between. Germline CDR1 is LGHDT and CDR2 is YNNKEL (reference sequence). The CDR3 has 16 amino acids. CDR3 in amino acids: CASSARFRVANSPLHF. DNA for the CDR3: TGTGCCAGCAGCGCCCGGTTCAGGGTGGCAAATTCACCCCTCCACTTT. The full variable domain, rest sourced from reference TRBV3-1 and TRBJ1-6, is DTAVSQTPKYLVTQMGNDKSIKCEQNLGHDTMYWYKQDSKKFLKIMFSYNNKELIINETVPNRFSPKSPDKAHLNLHINSLELGDSAVYFCASSARFRVANSPLHFGNGTRLTVT.

This clonotype came up many times. The chain couples TRBV3-1 to TRBJ2-7, with D possibly TRBD2 on 5 matching bases. Germline V gives CDR1 LGHDT, CDR2 YNNKEL (reference sequence). This CDR3 region has 15 residues. V gave up 2 bases and J gave up 5 bases, with 16 bases separating them. The CDR3 here is CASSQYMGVMDEQYF. In nucleotides, the CDR3 is TGTGCCAGCAGCCAATACATGGGAGTGATGGACGAGCAGTACTTC.

Ten or more counts support this clonotype. The chain is built from TRBV20-1 and TRBJ1-1; no clear D. The CDR3 is made up of 11 amino acids. Germline CDR1 and CDR2: DFQATT and SNEGSKA (reference sequence). V lost 3 bases to trimming and J lost 7 bases, with 9 bases between them. The CDR3 DNA reads as TGCAGTGCTAGGACCAGCCTTGAAGCTTTCTTT. Its translation is CSARTSLEAFF.

This clonotype was picked up many times. CDR3 bases: TGCAGTGCTAGAGATCGGGGGTTCTCCTACGAGCAGTACTTC. It codes for CSARDRGFSYEQYF. V gene TRBV20-1 combines with J gene TRBJ2-7; tentative D call: TRBD2 (6 bases). Looked up from germline, CDR1 is DFQATT and CDR2 is SNEGSKA (reference sequence). This CDR3 has 14 amino acids. V lost 0 bases and J lost 0, with 9 bases in between.

This clonotype showed up just a few times. This chain connects TRBV20-1 to TRBJ2-3; 10 nucleotides agree with TRBD1. Germline CDR1 reads DFQATT; CDR2 reads SNEGSKA (reference sequence). CDR3 size: 16 residues. V shed 5 bases and J 1 base; nucleotides not matched to a gene: 9. This chain's CDR3 is CSAGAGTGAGTDTQYF. CDR3 bases: TGCAGTGCTGGGGCCGGGACAGGGGCCGGCACAGATACGCAGTATTTT.

This clonotype was seen ten or more times. The rearrangement links TRBV6-1 to TRBJ1-1; D remains unclear. Trimming took off 4 bases at V and 0 bases at J, with 15 bases between the two ends. Germline lookup yields CDR1 MNHNS and CDR2 SASEGT. The CDR3 covers 16 residues. CDR3 loop: CASSGRRRVLNTEAFF. The CDR3 region has the DNA TGTGCCAGCAGTGGACGACGGAGAGTTTTGAACACTGAAGCTTTCTTT.

This clonotype was seen at least ten times. The chain carries TRBV3-1 and TRBJ2-3; D gene ambiguous. Trimming removed 4 bases from V and 2 bases from J, with 7 bases in between. The CDR3 runs 13 residues. The germline V gene encodes CDR1 LGHDT and CDR2 YNNKEL (reference sequence). The CDR3 protein is CASSRWVTDTQYF. The CDR3 DNA reads TGTGCCAGCAGCCGGTGGGTCACAGATACGCAGTATTTT.

This clonotype was detected only a few times. The chain couples TRBV4-1 to TRBJ1-6; D call uncertain. This CDR3 has 17 amino acids. Trimming shortened V by 0 bases and J by 4 bases, and 13 bases separated the two germline ends. Germline V CDR1 and CDR2: MGHRA, YSYEKL. The chain's CDR3 is CASSQEGHILYNSPLHF. Written as DNA, the CDR3 is TGCGCCAGCAGCCAAGAAGGTCATATCCTATATAATTCACCCCTCCACTTT.

Concerning this clonotype: A much larger clone differs from this one at a single base, so this may be a read error. This rearrangement joins TRBV5-6 to TRBJ1-1, with a possible D match to TRBD1 (6 bases). The CDR3 has 14 residues. CDR1 and CDR2 (germline): SGHDT, YYEEEE. CDR3 region: CASRIQGWNTEALF. CDR3 sequence (DNA): TGTGCCAGCAGGATACAGGGATGGAACACTGAAGCTCTCTTT.

There are many counts of this clonotype. This chain links TRBV7-2 with TRBJ2-5; D is ambiguous. The germline V and J ends were trimmed by 4 bases and 0 bases, with 6 bases remaining between them. The CDR3 is 13 residues long. Germline V gene data show CDR1 as SGHTA and CDR2 as FQGNSA. The CDR3 spells CASSSGYQETQYF. The CDR3, as DNA: TGTGCCAGCAGCTCCGGCTACCAAGAGACCCAGTACTTC.

This clonotype showed up just a few times. The chain couples TRBV18 to TRBJ2-5; TRBD2 might be the D (6 bases). Trimming stripped 0 bases from V and 5 bases from J, with 7 bases between. The CDR3 loop spans 13 amino acids. From germline, CDR1 is KGHSH and CDR2 LQKENI. The CDR3 sequence is CASSPPTSETQYF. DNA of the CDR3: TGTGCCAGCTCACCACCCACTAGCGAGACCCAGTACTTC.

This clonotype was counted ten times or more. The chain recombines TRBV6-1 with TRBJ1-4, with D unclear. Germline CDR1 MNHNS, CDR2 SASEGT. There are 13 residues in the CDR3. V lost 3 bases and J lost 7, with 9 bases in between. The CDR3 protein is CASSDYPGEKLFF. CDR3 nucleotides: TGTGCCAGCAGTGATTATCCGGGTGAAAAACTGTTTTTT.

Worth noting for this clonotype: A much larger clone differs by one base, so this may be a read error. The rearrangement links TRBV6-1 to TRBJ2-1, with no clear D. This CDR3 region has 19 residues. Germline CDR1 reads MNHNS; CDR2 reads SASEGT. The CDR3 bases are TGTGCCAGCAGCCCCTCCTCTGCGCCGAGGATGTATCTCTACAGTGAGCAGTTCTTC. Translating it yields CASSPSSAPRMYLYSEQFF.

Ten or more counts support this clonotype. V is TRBV27 and J is TRBJ2-7; maybe TRBD1 (6 bases). V lost 7 bases, J lost 3 bases, and 19 bases lay in between. The CDR3 runs to 15 residues. Germline loops: CDR1 MNHEY, CDR2 SMNVEV (reference sequence). CDR3 sequence (DNA): TGTGCCAGCAAGCTCAGGGCAGGGGTGGTCTACGAGCAGTACTTC. Amino acids: CASKLRAGVVYEQYF.

This clonotype was seen at least ten times. The J gene is TRBJ1-1, the V gene TRBV19, with TRBD1 as a possible D gene (6 bases). Germline CDR1 and CDR2: LNHDA and SQIVND (reference sequence). V was clipped by 6 bases and J by 4 bases, with 27 bases between them. CDR3 size: 18 residues. The chain's CDR3 is CASRRTLRDKLGGTEAFF. The CDR3 DNA reads TGTGCCAGTAGAAGAACCCTCCGGGACAAACTAGGGGGCACTGAAGCTTTCTTT.

The chain is built from TRBV9 and TRBJ2-3; either TRBD1 or TRBD2 may fit D (5 bases each). V was cut by 0 bases and J by 6 bases, with 11 bases left in between. This CDR3 is built from 14 residues. Germline values: CDR1 SGDLS, CDR2 YYNGEE. The CDR3 loop reads CASSVVRESDTQYF. CDR3 coding DNA: TGTGCCAGCAGCGTAGTCAGGGAGTCGGATACGCAGTATTTT.

This clonotype came up a few times. The chain recombines TRBV4-1 with TRBJ2-2; 8 nucleotides agree with TRBD1. The CDR3 has 17 amino acids. Germline CDR1 MGHRA, CDR2 YSYEKL. V shed 8 bases and J 4 bases; nucleotides not matched to a gene: 15. CDR3: CASGPTLDRGGTGELFF. The CDR3 nucleotides are TGCGCCAGCGGCCCAACCCTCGACAGGGGAGGCACCGGGGAGCTGTTTTTT.

In its sample, this clonotype was seen many times. CDR3 DNA: TGTGCCAGCACAGCAGGAAATTCACCCCTCCACTTT. It is translated as CASTAGNSPLHF. V is TRBV28 and J is TRBJ1-6; D not certain. The CDR3 contains 12 residues. V was trimmed by 7 bases and J by 7 bases, leaving 8 bases between them. The V gene's germline CDR1 is MDHEN and CDR2 SYDVKM.

This clonotype appeared many times. The chain has TRBV28 and TRBJ2-1; D may be TRBD1 or TRBD2 (6 bases each). CDR1 and CDR2 (germline): MDHEN, SYDVKM. The CDR3 covers 14 residues. V was clipped by 4 bases and J by 7 bases, with 14 bases between them. The CDR3 protein is CASSSTTGRNEQFF. CDR3 bases: TGTGCCAGCAGTTCAACCACAGGGAGGAATGAGCAGTTCTTC.

This clonotype was observed a handful of times. J is TRBJ1-5 and V is TRBV6-1; 10 bases line up with TRBD1. The CDR3 runs 15 residues. The germline CDR1 and CDR2 sequences are MNHNS and SASEGT. V shed 5 bases, J shed 6 bases, and the junction held 7 bases outside the gene matches. In DNA form, the CDR3 reads TGTGCCAGCAGTATGACAGGGGGCCGGGGTCAGCCCCAGCATTTT. Protein sequence: CASSMTGGRGQPQHF.